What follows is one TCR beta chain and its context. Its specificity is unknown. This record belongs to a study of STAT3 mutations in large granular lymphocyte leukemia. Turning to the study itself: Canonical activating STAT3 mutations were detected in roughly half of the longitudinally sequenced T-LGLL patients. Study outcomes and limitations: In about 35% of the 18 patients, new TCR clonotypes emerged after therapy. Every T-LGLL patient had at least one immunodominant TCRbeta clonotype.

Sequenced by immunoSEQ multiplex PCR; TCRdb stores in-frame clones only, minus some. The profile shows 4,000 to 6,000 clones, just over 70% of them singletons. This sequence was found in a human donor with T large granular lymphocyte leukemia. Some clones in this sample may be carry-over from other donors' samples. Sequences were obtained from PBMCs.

The CDR3, as DNA: TGCGCCAGCAGCCAGGTTACAGGGGGATCTAATTCACCCCTCCACTTT. Amino acids: CASSQVTGGSNSPLHF. V gene TRBV4-3 combines with J gene TRBJ1-6, with 8 bases identical to TRBD1. The V segment lost 3 bases and the J segment 6 bases; nucleotides outside the gene matches: 7. In germline, CDR1 is LGHNA, CDR2 YSLEER. The CDR3 runs 16 residues.